Presented here are 2 T cell receptor beta chains from one specimen sequenced in a study of human T cells and chemical hapten exposure. The sample's time point: patch test 3, about 24 weeks after DPC sensitization. Regarding treatment: therapeutic diphenylcyclopropenone sensitization with weekly scalp DPC. TCRdb analysed the RACE reads with MiXCR anew, one entry per CDR3 protein. The sample holds around 150,000 distinct CDR3 sequences, about 30% seen once. Sequences were derived from whole blood, sampled in connection with sensitization to the hapten diphenylcyclopropenone (DPC). The source of these receptors is a woman aged 18 to 35 with alopecia areata. Some clones in this sample may be carry-over from other donors' samples.

This chain's CDR3 is CASSLFGVGRSGNEQFF. The CDR3 DNA reads as TGTGCCAGCAGTTTATTCGGGGTAGGGCGGAGCGGCAATGAGCAGTTCTTC. The chain recombines TRBV27 with TRBJ2-1; D may be TRBD2 (5 bases). This CDR3 spans 17 amino acids. The germline V and J ends were trimmed by 1 base and 6 bases, with 19 bases remaining between them. CDR1 and CDR2 (germline): MNHEY, SMNVEV (reference sequence).

This clonotype has more than one count but fewer than ten. CDR3 in amino acids: CASSFRDTGELFF. In DNA form, the CDR3 reads TGTGCCAGCAGTTTCCGGGACACCGGGGAGCTGTTTTTT. This sequence joins TRBV27 and TRBJ2-2; D unresolved. The CDR3 runs to 13 residues. CDR1 is MNHEY, CDR2 SMNVEV, per germline (reference sequence). V gave up 3 bases and J gave up 3 bases, with 5 bases separating them.